A selection of T cell receptor beta chains follows, all from one sample in a study of blood T cell repertoires in COVID-19. Generated by immunoSEQ multiplex PCR, the TCRdb table keeps only in-frame clones and is missing some. The sample has over 55,000 clones; about 91% are singletons. Material: peripheral blood. The receptors were sampled from a man in his sixties with acute or convalescent COVID-19. The conserved cysteine and the conserved F or W are not part of the CDR3 here.

>TRBV5-1
ASSLGLAGRGAETQY
>TRBV5-1
ASSANSPRSSYEQY
>TRBV5-4
ASRPDSLKTYEQY
>TRBV7-6
ASSLTPGSQY
>TRBV19
ASSTPGQGGYGYT
>TRBV9
ASSAGLAEYYNEQF
>TRBV4-3
ASSPDRGGTEAF
>TRBV30
AWSRQGADYGYT
>TRBV11-1
ASSLNPGLNQPQH
>TRBV11-2
ASSPNRVGADTQY
>TRBV19
ASGRTGGAETQY
>TRBV5-6
ASSLALLGRGRNEQY
>TRBV6-5
ASHPTGGTGYEQY
>TRBV6-1
ASSDRGQLTYEQY
>TRBV5-4
ASSLGGSGRWSTDTQY
>TRBV28
ASSLLRDVLT
>TRBV19
ASRSPRTGFKRDTQY
>TRBV10-3
AIRAGSGSSSYNEQF
>TRBV19
ASSGGLRETQY
>TRBV4-2
ASSQERGLAGDAYNEQF
>TRBV30
AWKIEQGDNEQY